This T cell receptor beta chain originates from a study of shared T cell receptors in the human thymus. The repertoire was sequenced with immunoSEQ multiplex PCR; TCRdb's copy has only in-frame clones and lacks some. Of hundreds of thousands of clones in the sample, more than 70% were seen once. This sample also belongs to another study, concerning human thymus T cells. That source reports: Finnish infants who were healthy and having corrective surgery for congenital heart defects made up the donors. Thymic material originated from resections removed in the course of corrective heart surgery. Across thymic and blood repertoires, the usage of V and J genes appeared to be biased. Related work showed strongly overlapping thymic repertoires across unrelated individuals.

Source material: thymocytes. This TCR was sampled from a boy under three years old with a congenital heart defect.

DNA of the CDR3: TGCGCCAGCACCGCTTCGGACAGCCCTGCTGGAACTAATGAAAAACTGTTTTTT. Protein: CASTASDSPAGTNEKLFF. The J gene is TRBJ1-4, the V gene TRBV5-1; D might be TRBD1 (6 bases). The germline V gene has CDR1 SGHRS and CDR2 YFSETQ. The V end lost 6 bases, the J end lost 1 base, and 22 bases lay between the germline ends. CDR3 length: 18 residues.